The rows below give T cell receptor beta chains drawn from one sample of a study of blood T cell repertoires in COVID-19. Clones were sequenced by immunoSEQ multiplex PCR, and TCRdb holds only the in-frame ones, with some missing. This sample carries a few hundred thousand clones, roughly 80% of them seen once, and the ten largest clones take roughly 5%. Sequencing was done on a sample of peripheral blood. These receptors were taken from a human donor in a cohort sampled during active COVID-19. Each CDR3 is given with its conserved first and last residue. D genes are given only for firm matches. Not all rows give a size; the values are once, few, many and, for expanded clones, a class.

>.|.|TRBJ2-1|16|TRBV28
CASSLFGLSSYNEQFF
TGTGCCAGCAGTTTATTTGGGCTCAGCTCCTACAATGAGCAGTTCTTC
>.|TRBD1|TRBJ1-5|14|TRBV6-6
CATLQGRSNQPQHF
TGTGCCACCTTACAGGGGCGGAGCAATCAGCCCCAGCATTTT
>.|TRBD2|TRBJ2-6|17|TRBV5-4
CASSLPSGRPGANVLTF
TGTGCCAGCAGCTTGCCTAGCGGGAGGCCTGGGGCCAACGTCCTGACTTTC
>.|.|TRBJ1-6|13|TRBV7-9
CASSPDGDSPLHF
TGTGCCAGCAGCCCCGACGGGGATTCACCCCTCCACTTT
>.|TRBD1|TRBJ1-2|14|TRBV6-5
CASRRDRDNYGYTF
TGTGCCAGCAGGAGAGACAGGGACAACTATGGCTACACCTTC
>once|TRBD1|TRBJ2-7|14|TRBV27
CASSFRDRGLEQYF
TGTGCCAGCAGTTTCCGGGACAGGGGGCTCGAGCAGTACTTC
>.|TRBD2|TRBJ2-1|16|TRBV24-1
CATSDLGLAGVHEQFF
TGTGCCACCAGTGACCTGGGACTAGCGGGAGTCCATGAGCAGTTCTTC
>.|.|TRBJ2-2|13|TRBV27
CASTSRGSGELFF
TGTGCCAGCACGTCACGGGGGTCCGGGGAGCTGTTTTTT
>.|.|TRBJ1-2|15|TRBV5-1
CASSLAAGIDYGYTF
TGCGCCAGCAGCTTGGCTGCAGGGATCGACTATGGCTACACCTTC
>.|TRBD1|TRBJ2-7|14|TRBV27
CASSRHGQAYEQYF
TGTGCCAGCAGTAGACACGGACAGGCCTACGAGCAGTACTTC
>.|.|TRBJ2-3|14|TRBV4-3
CASSQADSTDTQYF
TGCGCCAGCAGCCAAGCAGATAGCACAGATACGCAGTATTTT
>few|.|TRBJ2-7|15|TRBV19
CASSRQQGGPYEQYF
TGTGCCAGTAGTAGACAGCAGGGTGGGCCCTACGAGCAGTACTTC
>.|.|TRBJ1-4|17|TRBV4-2
CASSQGDTGAGNEKLFF
TGTGCCAGCAGCCAAGGGGACACCGGCGCGGGTAATGAAAAACTGTTTTTT
>.|.|TRBJ2-3|12|TRBV7-2
CASSPQSDTQYF
TGTGCCAGCAGCCCACAATCGGATACGCAGTATTTT
>.|.|TRBJ1-2|13|TRBV19
CASAAAINYGYTF
TGTGCCAGTGCCGCGGCCATTAACTATGGCTACACCTTC
>.|.|TRBJ2-7|14|TRBV28
CASSLQGSGYEQYF
TGTGCCAGCAGTTTACAGGGGAGCGGTTACGAGCAGTACTTC
>.|TRBD1|TRBJ1-2|14|TRBV7-2
CASSLSQGIYGYTF
TGTGCCAGCAGCTTGTCACAGGGGATCTATGGCTACACCTTC
>.|.|TRBJ2-1|13|TRBV9
CASSPPATMLQFF
TGTGCCAGCAGCCCCCCCGCCACAATGTTGCAGTTCTTC
>.|.|TRBJ1-1|14|TRBV4-2
CASSQPGGDTEAFF
TGTGCCAGCAGCCAACCCGGGGGGGACACTGAAGCTTTCTTT
>.|TRBD1|TRBJ1-2|16|TRBV18
CASSPKGQGRPYGYTF
TGTGCCAGCTCCCCTAAGGGACAGGGACGACCCTATGGCTACACCTTC
>.|TRBD2|TRBJ2-3|16|TRBV6-2/TRBV6-3
CASSYPLAGNTDTQYF
TGTGCCAGCAGTTATCCCCTAGCGGGGAACACAGATACGCAGTATTTT
>.|TRBD2|TRBJ2-7|14|TRBV10-3
CAIRTLIAGGEQYF
TGTGCCATCAGGACACTTATAGCGGGAGGCGAGCAGTACTTC
>once|TRBD1|TRBJ1-5|15|TRBV28
CASSPHYTGDQPQHF
TGTGCCAGCAGTCCACACTACACAGGGGATCAGCCCCAGCATTTT
>few|.|TRBJ2-7|12|TRBV10-3
CAISGLSYEQYF
TGTGCCATCAGTGGTCTGTCCTACGAGCAGTACTTC
>once|TRBD2|TRBJ2-5|16|TRBV2
CASSGGLAGEGETQYF
TGTGCCAGCAGTGGAGGGCTAGCGGGAGAGGGCGAGACCCAGTACTTC
>.|TRBD2|TRBJ2-7|17|TRBV7-2
CASRKMGGTSESYEQYF
TGTGCCAGCAGAAAAATGGGGGGGACTAGCGAGTCCTACGAGCAGTACTTC
>.|.|TRBJ2-1|14|TRBV30
CAWTLTPGGNEQFF
TGTGCCTGGACCCTGACCCCCGGCGGCAATGAGCAGTTCTTC
>.|TRBD1|TRBJ2-7|13|TRBV27
CASSWAGGGEQYF
TGTGCCAGCAGTTGGGCAGGGGGTGGCGAGCAGTACTTC
>.|TRBD2|TRBJ2-3|15|TRBV13
CASSPLAGAADTQYF
TGTGCCAGCAGCCCCCTAGCGGGAGCGGCAGATACGCAGTATTTT
>.|TRBD1|TRBJ2-3|15|TRBV7-8
CASSNDRGLTDTQYF
TGTGCCAGCAGCAACGACAGGGGGTTGACAGATACGCAGTATTTT
>.|.|TRBJ2-3|14|TRBV28
CAILTRGSTDTQYF
TGTGCCATCCTGACAAGGGGGAGCACAGATACGCAGTATTTT
>once|TRBD2|TRBJ2-1|20|TRBV9
CASSGTPGLAGAVPYNEQFF
TGTGCCAGCAGCGGAACCCCGGGACTAGCGGGAGCGGTCCCCTACAATGAGCAGTTCTTC
>once|.|TRBJ2-5|13|TRBV4-3
CASSQVRQETQYF
TGCGCCAGCAGCCAAGTTCGCCAGGAGACCCAGTACTTC
>once|.|TRBJ2-3|16|TRBV7-8
CASSSPGHGFGNTQYF
TGTGCCAGCAGCTCACCGGGACACGGCTTCGGAAATACGCAGTATTTT
>.|.|TRBJ2-7|12|TRBV7-9
CASSSQGSEQYF
TGTGCCAGCAGCTCCCAGGGGAGCGAGCAGTACTTC